This T cell receptor beta chain was documented in a study of cytomegalovirus exposure and HLA in healthy donors. Study-level information: Most donors, 70% to 85% of 398 genotyped, fell in the Caucasian-associated ancestry cluster.

The V end was cut by 6 bases, the J end by 6 bases, with 11 bases between. The CDR3 runs 12 residues. The germline V gene encodes CDR1 MNHNY and CDR2 SVGAGI (reference sequence). Amplification used 60 Vbeta primers and 13 Jbeta primers. Some clones are missing from TCRdb's copy, which holds only in-frame ones; the method was immunoSEQ multiplex PCR. The profile covers fewer than 250,000 clones, with roughly 74% appearing a single time and around an eighth taken by the ten largest. The receptor was derived from a woman in her twenties or thirties in good health and CMV-seropositive. Sequencing was carried out using PBMCs. The rearrangement links TRBV6-6 to TRBJ1-1; D possibly corresponds to TRBD1 (6 bases). The CDR3 nucleotides are TGTGCCAGCAGAGGGGGGGGGCCTGAAGCTTTCTTT. It yields the protein CASRGGGPEAFF.